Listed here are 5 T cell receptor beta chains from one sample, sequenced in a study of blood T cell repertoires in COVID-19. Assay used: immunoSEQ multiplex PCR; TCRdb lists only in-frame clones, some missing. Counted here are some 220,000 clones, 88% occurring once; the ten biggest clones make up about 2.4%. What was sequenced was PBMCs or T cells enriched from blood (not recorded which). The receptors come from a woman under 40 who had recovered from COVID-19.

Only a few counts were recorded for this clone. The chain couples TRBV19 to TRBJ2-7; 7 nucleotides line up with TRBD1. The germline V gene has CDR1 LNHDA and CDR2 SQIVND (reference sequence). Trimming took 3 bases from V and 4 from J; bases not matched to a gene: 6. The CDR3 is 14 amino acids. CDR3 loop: CASSIRDSLYEQYF. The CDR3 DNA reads TGTGCCAGTAGTATTAGGGACAGCTTATACGAGCAGTACTTC.

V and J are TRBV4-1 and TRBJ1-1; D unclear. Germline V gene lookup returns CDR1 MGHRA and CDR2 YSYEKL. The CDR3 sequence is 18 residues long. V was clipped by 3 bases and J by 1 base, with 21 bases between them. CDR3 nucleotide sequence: TGCGCCAGCAGCCAGGCCGGGTCTACGGGTTTAGAGAACACTGAAGCTTTCTTT. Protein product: CASSQAGSTGLENTEAFF.

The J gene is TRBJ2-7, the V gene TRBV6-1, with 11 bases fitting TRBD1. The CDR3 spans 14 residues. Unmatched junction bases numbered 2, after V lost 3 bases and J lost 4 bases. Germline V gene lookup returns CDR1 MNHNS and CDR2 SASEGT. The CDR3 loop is CASSEGDRGYEQYF. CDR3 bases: TGTGCCAGCAGTGAGGGGGACAGGGGGTACGAGCAGTACTTC.

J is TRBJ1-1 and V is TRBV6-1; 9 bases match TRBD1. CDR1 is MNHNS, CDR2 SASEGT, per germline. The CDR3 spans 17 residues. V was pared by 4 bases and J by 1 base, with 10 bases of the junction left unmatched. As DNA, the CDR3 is TGTGCCAGCAGTGTCCTCACAGGGGGCGAAGGGAACACTGAAGCTTTCTTT. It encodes CASSVLTGGEGNTEAFF.

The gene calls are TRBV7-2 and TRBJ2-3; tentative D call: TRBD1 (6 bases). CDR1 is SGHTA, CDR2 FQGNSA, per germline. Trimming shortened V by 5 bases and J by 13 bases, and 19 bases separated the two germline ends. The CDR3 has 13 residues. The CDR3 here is CASSPTRGTTEYF. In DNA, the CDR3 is TGTGCCAGCAGCCCAACTAGGGGGACCACAGAGTATTTT.